This TCR beta chain was documented in a study of blood T cell repertoires in COVID-19. Assay: immunoSEQ multiplex PCR; the TCRdb copy retains only in-frame clones and omits some. This repertoire shows some 430,000 clones, roughly 88% found once; its top ten account for approximately 0.65%. The V gene's germline CDR1 is DFQATT and CDR2 SNEGSKA (reference sequence). CDR3 length: 14 residues. V was cut by 3 bases and J by 0 bases, with 11 bases left in between. The sequenced sample consisted of PBMCs or T cells enriched from blood (not recorded which). The V call is TRBV20-1, the J call TRBJ1-1; D is unclear. The source is a young man who had recovered from COVID-19. The CDR3 loop is CSASIGGMNTEAFF. The CDR3 coding sequence is TGCAGTGCTAGTATAGGAGGGATGAACACTGAAGCTTTCTTT.